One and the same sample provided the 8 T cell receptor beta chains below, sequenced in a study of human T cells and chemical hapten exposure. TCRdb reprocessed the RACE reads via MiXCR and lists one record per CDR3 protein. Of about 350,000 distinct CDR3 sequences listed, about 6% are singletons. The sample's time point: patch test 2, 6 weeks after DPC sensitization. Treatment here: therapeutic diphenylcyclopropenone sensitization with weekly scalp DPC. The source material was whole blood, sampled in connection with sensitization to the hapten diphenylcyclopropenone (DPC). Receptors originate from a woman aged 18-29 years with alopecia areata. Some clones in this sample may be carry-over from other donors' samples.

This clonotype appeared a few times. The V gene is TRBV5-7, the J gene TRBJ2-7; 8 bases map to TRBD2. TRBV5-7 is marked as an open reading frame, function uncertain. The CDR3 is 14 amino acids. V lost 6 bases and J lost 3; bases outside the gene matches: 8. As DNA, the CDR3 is TGTGCCAGCACCGGGGGGGCGGGATTCTACGAGCAGTACTTC. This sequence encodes CASTGGAGFYEQYF.

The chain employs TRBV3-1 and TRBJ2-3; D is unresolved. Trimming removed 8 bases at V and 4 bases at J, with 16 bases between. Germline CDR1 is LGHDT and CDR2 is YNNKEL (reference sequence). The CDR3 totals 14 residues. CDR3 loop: CASSQDGRADTQYF. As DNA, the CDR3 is TGTGCCAGCTCCCAAGACGGAAGGGCAGATACGCAGTATTTT.

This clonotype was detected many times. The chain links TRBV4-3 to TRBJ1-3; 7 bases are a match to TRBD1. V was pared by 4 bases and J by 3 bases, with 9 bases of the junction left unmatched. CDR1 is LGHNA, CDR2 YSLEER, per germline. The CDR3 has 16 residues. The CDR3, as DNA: TGCGCCAGCAGCCCGGTCGCAGGGGGAGGTGGAAACACCATATATTTT. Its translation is CASSPVAGGGGNTIYF.

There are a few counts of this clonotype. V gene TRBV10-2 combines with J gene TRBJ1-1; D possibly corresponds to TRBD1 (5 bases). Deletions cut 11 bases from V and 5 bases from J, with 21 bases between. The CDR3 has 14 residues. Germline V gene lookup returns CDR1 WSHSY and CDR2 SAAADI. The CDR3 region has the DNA TGCGCCGCCCGCTCTAACGTCGGGGGTACTGAAGCTTTCTTT. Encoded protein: CAARSNVGGTEAFF.

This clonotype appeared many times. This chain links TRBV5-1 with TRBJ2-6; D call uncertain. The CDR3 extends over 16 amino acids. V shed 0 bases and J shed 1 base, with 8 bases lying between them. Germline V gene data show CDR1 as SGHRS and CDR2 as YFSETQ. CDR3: CASSLGMGSGANVLTF. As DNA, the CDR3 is TGCGCCAGCAGCTTGGGCATGGGTTCTGGGGCCAACGTCCTGACTTTC.

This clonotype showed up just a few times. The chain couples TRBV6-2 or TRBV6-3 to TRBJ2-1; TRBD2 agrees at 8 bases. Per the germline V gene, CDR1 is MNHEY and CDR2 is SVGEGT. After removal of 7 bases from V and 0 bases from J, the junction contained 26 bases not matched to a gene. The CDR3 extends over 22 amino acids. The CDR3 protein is CASNRPGEERGPQRSSYNEQFF. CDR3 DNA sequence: TGTGCCAGCAACCGGCCGGGAGAGGAGCGGGGGCCCCAACGTAGCTCCTACAATGAGCAGTTCTTC.

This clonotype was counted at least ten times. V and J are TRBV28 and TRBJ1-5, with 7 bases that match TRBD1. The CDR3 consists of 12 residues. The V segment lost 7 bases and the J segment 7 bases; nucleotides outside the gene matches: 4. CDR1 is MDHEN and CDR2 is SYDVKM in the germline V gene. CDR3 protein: CASNRGGQPQHF. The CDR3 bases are TGTGCCAGCAACAGGGGAGGGCAGCCCCAGCATTTT. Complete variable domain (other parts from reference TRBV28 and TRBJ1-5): DVKVTQSSRYLVKRTGEKVFLECVQDMDHENMFWYRQDPGLGLRLIYFSYDVKMKEKGDIPEGYSVSREKKERFSLILESASTNQTSMYLCASNRGGQPQHFGDGTRLSIL.

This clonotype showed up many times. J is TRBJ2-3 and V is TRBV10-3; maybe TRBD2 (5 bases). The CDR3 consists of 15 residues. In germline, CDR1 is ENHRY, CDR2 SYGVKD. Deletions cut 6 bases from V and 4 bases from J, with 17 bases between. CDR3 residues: CAIRSIKDSADTQYF. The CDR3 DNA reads TGTGCCATCAGATCCATTAAGGATAGCGCAGATACGCAGTATTTT.